The next 2 T cell receptor beta chains were all read from a single sample in a study of blood T cell repertoires in COVID-19. Only in-frame clones appear in the TCRdb table, and some are missing; sequencing was by immunoSEQ multiplex PCR. The table shows around 380,000 clones, with 87% occurring only once. The sequenced material came from PBMCs or T cells enriched from blood (not recorded which). These receptors came from a man in his thirties or forties who had recovered from COVID-19.

Here the CDR3 reads CASSDGLYIVEQFF. CDR3 sequence (DNA): TGTGCCAGCAGTGACGGACTTTATATTGTTGAGCAGTTCTTC. The rearrangement joins TRBV2 to TRBJ2-1, with D tentatively TRBD2 (5 bases). Germline CDR1 reads SNHLY; CDR2 reads FYNNEI. There are 14 residues in the CDR3. Between the trimmed V and J ends, which lost 3 bases and 9 bases, there was a span of 15 bases.

This clone was counted once. V gene TRBV10-3 combines with J gene TRBJ1-6, with 9 bases matching TRBD1. The V gene's germline CDR1 is ENHRY and CDR2 SYGVKD. V was clipped by 3 bases and J by 5 bases; unmatched bases: 2. The CDR3 has 15 residues. CDR3 DNA sequence: TGTGCCATCAGTGAAGGGACAGGGAATAATTCACCCCTCCACTTT. The encoded protein is CAISEGTGNNSPLHF.